This TCR beta chain is from a study of tumor and adjacent non-tumor tissue in lung cancer. A remark on this clonotype: One end of the junction is discordant with germline, which a read error may explain.

A modified ARM-PCR protocol with three rounds of nested PCR amplified TCRbeta. TCRdb independently ran MiXCR on the multiplex PCR reads; one entry per CDR3 protein. The sample carries about 140,000 distinct CDR3 sequences, 60% to 70% recorded once. RNA was extracted from bulk tissue without any cell sorting. The germline CDR1 and CDR2 sequences are SGHAT and FQNNGV. The CDR3 runs 15 residues. The chain has TRBV11-2 and TRBJ2-1, with D unclear. The specimen sequenced was lung tumor tissue. This TCR derives from a man between 60 and 75 years old with small cell lung cancer. This CDR3 reads CASGLVGLILNEQFF. The CDR3 DNA sequence: TGTGCCAGCGGCTTAGTAGGCCTCATTCTAAATGAGCAGTTCTTC.